The TCR beta chain under discussion was sequenced for a study of glioma-infiltrating T cells. Study results and caveats: Tissue-blood divergence was below expectation in non-neoplastic patients, above in gliomas.

The CDR3 length is 13 residues. V was shortened by 5 bases and J by 0 bases, with 5 bases between the two germline ends. Germline V gene lookup returns CDR1 SQVTM and CDR2 ANQGSEA. TCR alpha and beta CDR3 regions were amplified from RNA using iRepertoire nested multiplex PCR. TCRdb reprocessed the multiplex PCR reads with MiXCR, giving one entry per CDR3 protein. There are 150,000 to 200,000 distinct CDR3 sequences in the sample; roughly a third occur only once, and just over 20% lies in the top ten. This clonotype was recorded at least ten times. Its antigen remains unknown. Sequenced material: glioma tissue, nonneoplastic brain tissue, or PBMCs (not recorded which). The chain combines TRBV29-1 with TRBJ2-6; no reliable D call. The sequence came from a human donor with low-grade glioma or glioblastoma, undergoing nonglioma brain surgery, or in good health (not recorded which). Here the CDR3 reads CSVTPSGANVLTF. The CDR3 DNA reads as TGCAGCGTTACACCCTCTGGGGCCAACGTCCTGACTTTC.